These 11 T cell receptor beta chains share one sample of origin, sequenced in a study of shared clonotypes between healthy human individuals. Measured with immunoSEQ multiplex PCR; TCRdb has only the in-frame clones, and not every one. This sample yields a few hundred thousand clones, of which around 81% are seen a single time; around 11% belongs to the top ten. The specimen was PBMCs. The receptors here all came from a woman aged 40 to 50 in good health. Some clones in this sample may be carry-over from other donors' samples.

This chain links TRBV4-1 with TRBJ1-4; tentatively, D is TRBD1 (6 bases). Germline lookup yields CDR1 MGHRA and CDR2 YSYEKL. The CDR3 is 14 residues long. The V gene lost 1 base and the J gene lost 4 bases, with 7 bases spanning the gap. For the CDR3, the DNA is TGCGCCAGCAGCCAAGGGACAGTTAATGAAAAACTGTTTTTT. Translation gives CASSQGTVNEKLFF.

This clone was counted many times. The V call is TRBV28, the J call TRBJ2-5; tentatively, D is TRBD2 (6 bases). This CDR3 contains 15 residues. Germline V lookup: CDR1 MDHEN, CDR2 SYDVKM. Trimming shortened V by 4 bases and J by 5 bases, and 17 bases separated the two germline ends. CDR3 loop: CASSSPSRGSETQYF. Here the CDR3 DNA reads TGTGCCAGCAGTTCGCCCTCCCGGGGGTCGGAGACCCAGTACTTC.

CDR3 DNA: TGTGCCAGCAGCTTAGAGGGGGCCAACACCGGGGAGCTGTTTTTT. Protein sequence: CASSLEGANTGELFF. The V and J genes are TRBV11-1 and TRBJ2-2, with 7 positions matching TRBD1. Germline values: CDR1 SGHAT, CDR2 FQDESV (reference sequence). Trimming cost V 1 base and J 2 bases; bases outside gene matches: 1. This CDR3 is built from 15 residues.

Here the CDR3 reads CSVSRGTTNEKLFF. DNA of the CDR3: TGCAGCGTTTCCAGGGGTACAACTAATGAAAAACTGTTTTTT. This sequence joins TRBV29-1 and TRBJ1-4, with a possible D match to TRBD1 (6 bases). This CDR3 is 14 amino acids long. CDR1 SQVTM and CDR2 ANQGSEA come from the germline V gene. V lost 5 bases to trimming and J lost 0 bases, with 10 bases between them.

Regarding this clone: Without the conserved terminal phenylalanine or tryptophan, this CDR3 likely stems from a read error. The genes are TRBV7-9 and TRBJ2-7, with D maybe TRBD1 (6 bases). This CDR3 is 15 amino acids long. V shed 10 bases and J shed 2 bases, with 21 bases lying between them. CDR1 is SEHNR, CDR2 FQNEAQ, per germline (reference sequence). The CDR3 loop is CANLGASGTAYEQYL. The CDR3 DNA reads as TGTGCCAACTTGGGGGCATCGGGCACCGCCTACGAGCAGTACCTC.

The table lists this clone with a count of one. The rearrangement uses TRBV25-1 and TRBJ1-4; TRBD1 might be the D (6 bases). This CDR3 contains 15 residues. Trimming stripped 1 base from V and 4 bases from J, with 10 bases between. Germline V CDR1 and CDR2: MGHDK, SYGVNS. The CDR3 nucleotides read TGTGCCAGCAGTGAATCTAGGGGGGGTAATGAAAAACTGTTTTTT. It encodes CASSESRGGNEKLFF.

In its sample, this clone was seen a few times. The chain has TRBV7-2 and TRBJ2-7; 12 bases line up with TRBD2. The germline gives CDR1 SGHTA, CDR2 FQGNSA. The CDR3 length is 16 residues. V shed 1 base and J 7 bases; nucleotides not matched to a gene: 8. Here the CDR3 DNA reads TGTGCCAGCAGCTTAGACCCTAGCGGGAGGGCGGGGGAGCAGTACTTC. Translated, it gives CASSLDPSGRAGEQYF. Combining the CDR3 with reference TRBV7-2 and TRBJ2-7 gives the whole variable domain GAGVSQSPSNKVTEKGKDVELRCDPISGHTALYWYRQSLGQGLEFLIYFQGNSAPDKSGLPSDRFSAERTGGSVSTLTIQRTQQEDSAVYLCASSLDPSGRAGEQYFGPGTRLTVT.

Concerning this clone: A much larger clone lies a single base off, so this may be a read error. This chain joins TRBV6-6 and TRBJ2-7; TRBD1 agrees at 8 bases. Germline CDR1 is MNHNY and CDR2 is SVGAGI (reference sequence). The CDR3 extends over 14 amino acids. The CDR3 nucleotides are TGTGCCAGCAGTGCACAGGGGGGTATGGACGAGCGGTACTTC. It translates to CASSAQGGMDERYF.

This chain uses TRBV6-6 with TRBJ2-7; TRBD1 aligns across 8 bases. V was pared by 5 bases and J by 7 bases, with 4 bases of the junction left unmatched. Looked up from germline, CDR1 is MNHNY and CDR2 is SVGAGI (reference sequence). There are 12 residues in the CDR3. As DNA, the CDR3 is TGTGCCAGCAGTCGAACAGGGGGTGAGCAGTACTTC. Its translation: CASSRTGGEQYF.

This clone has just a few counts. The rearrangement uses TRBV28 and TRBJ1-4; no firm D call. This CDR3 spans 15 amino acids. Trimming removed 3 bases from V and 8 bases from J, with 16 bases in between. Germline-derived CDR1 and CDR2 are MDHEN and SYDVKM. The CDR3 DNA reads as TGTGCCAGCAGTTTTTCTTGGGCTGGGGAAGAAAAACTGTTTTTT. Translation gives CASSFSWAGEEKLFF.

The chain links TRBV4-1 to TRBJ1-1; no clear D. This CDR3 spans 11 amino acids. Trimming cost V 4 bases and J 11 bases, with 11 bases left between them. Germline V gene lookup returns CDR1 MGHRA and CDR2 YSYEKL. CDR3 region: CASSPTHMAFF. The DNA of the CDR3 is TGCGCCAGCAGCCCGACTCACATGGCTTTCTTT.